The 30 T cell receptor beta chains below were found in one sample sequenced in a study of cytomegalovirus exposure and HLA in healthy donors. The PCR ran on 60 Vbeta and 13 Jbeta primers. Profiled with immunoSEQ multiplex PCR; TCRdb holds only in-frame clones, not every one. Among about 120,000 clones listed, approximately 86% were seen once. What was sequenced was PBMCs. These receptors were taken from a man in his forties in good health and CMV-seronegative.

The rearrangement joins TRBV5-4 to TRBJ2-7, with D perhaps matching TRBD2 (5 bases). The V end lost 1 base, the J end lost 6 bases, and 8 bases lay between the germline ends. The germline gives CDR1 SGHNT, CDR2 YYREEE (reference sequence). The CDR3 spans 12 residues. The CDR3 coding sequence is TGTGCCAGCAGCTTGCAGGCGGGCGAGCAGTACTTC. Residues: CASSLQAGEQYF.

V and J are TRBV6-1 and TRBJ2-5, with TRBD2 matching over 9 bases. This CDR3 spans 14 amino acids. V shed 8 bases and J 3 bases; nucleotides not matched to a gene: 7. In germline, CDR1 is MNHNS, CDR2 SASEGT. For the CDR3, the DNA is TGTGCCAGCTCGCCTCGGACTAGCGAAGAGACCCAGTACTTC. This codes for CASSPRTSEETQYF.

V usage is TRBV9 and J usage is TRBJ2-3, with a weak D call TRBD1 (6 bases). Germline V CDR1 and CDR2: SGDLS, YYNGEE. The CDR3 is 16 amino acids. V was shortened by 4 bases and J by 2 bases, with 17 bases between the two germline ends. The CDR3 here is CASSPTGTRNTDTQYF. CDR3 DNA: TGTGCCAGCAGCCCGACCGGGACACGGAACACAGATACGCAGTATTTT.

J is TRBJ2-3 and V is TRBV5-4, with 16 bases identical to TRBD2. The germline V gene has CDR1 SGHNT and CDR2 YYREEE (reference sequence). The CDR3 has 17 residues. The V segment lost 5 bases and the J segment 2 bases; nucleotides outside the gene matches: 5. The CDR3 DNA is TGTGCCAGCAGACCCGGGACTAGCGGGGGGGCCACAGATACGCAGTATTTT. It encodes CASRPGTSGGATDTQYF.

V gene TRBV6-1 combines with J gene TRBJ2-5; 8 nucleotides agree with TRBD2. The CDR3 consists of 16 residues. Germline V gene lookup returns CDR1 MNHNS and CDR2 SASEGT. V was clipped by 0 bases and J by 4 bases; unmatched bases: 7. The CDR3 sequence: CASSEAGTRFIETQYF. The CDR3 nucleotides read TGTGCCAGCAGTGAAGCTGGGACTAGGTTTATAGAGACCCAGTACTTC.

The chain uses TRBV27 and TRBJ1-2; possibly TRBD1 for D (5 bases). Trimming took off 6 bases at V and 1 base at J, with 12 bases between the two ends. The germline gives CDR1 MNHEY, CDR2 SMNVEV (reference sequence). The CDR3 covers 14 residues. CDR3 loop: CASSPRQSNYGYTF. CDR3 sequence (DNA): TGTGCCAGCAGCCCCCGACAGAGTAACTATGGCTACACCTTC.

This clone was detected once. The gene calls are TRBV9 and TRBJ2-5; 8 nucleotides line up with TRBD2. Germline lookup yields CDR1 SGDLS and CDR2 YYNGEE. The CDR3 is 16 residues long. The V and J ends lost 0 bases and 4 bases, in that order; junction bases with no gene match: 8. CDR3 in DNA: TGTGCCAGCAGCGTAGGGGATGGGGGACTAGGAGAGACCCAGTACTTC. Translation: CASSVGDGGLGETQYF. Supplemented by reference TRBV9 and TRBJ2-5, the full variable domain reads DSGVTQTPKHLITATGQRVTLRCSPRSGDLSVYWYQQSLDQGLQFLIQYYNGEERAKGNILERFSAQQFPDLHSELNLSSLELGDSALYFCASSVGDGGLGETQYFGPGTRLLVL.

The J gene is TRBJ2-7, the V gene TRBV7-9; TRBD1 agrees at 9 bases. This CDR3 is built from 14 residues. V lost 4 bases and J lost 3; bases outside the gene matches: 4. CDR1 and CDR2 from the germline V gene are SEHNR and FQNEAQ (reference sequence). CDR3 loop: CASSSPDRGYEQYF. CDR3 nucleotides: TGTGCCAGCAGCTCTCCGGACAGGGGCTACGAGCAGTACTTC.

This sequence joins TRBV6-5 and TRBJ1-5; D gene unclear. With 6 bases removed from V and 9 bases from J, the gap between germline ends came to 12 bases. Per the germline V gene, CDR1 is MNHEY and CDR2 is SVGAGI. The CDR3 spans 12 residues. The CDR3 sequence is CASSRGGGPQHF. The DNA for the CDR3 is TGTGCCAGCAGCCGCGGCGGAGGGCCCCAGCATTTT.

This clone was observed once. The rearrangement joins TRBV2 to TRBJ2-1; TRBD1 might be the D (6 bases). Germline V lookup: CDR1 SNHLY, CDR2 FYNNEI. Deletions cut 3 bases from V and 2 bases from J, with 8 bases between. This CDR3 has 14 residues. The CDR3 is CASSDRTAYNEQFF. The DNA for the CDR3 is TGTGCCAGCAGTGATAGGACAGCCTACAATGAGCAGTTCTTC.

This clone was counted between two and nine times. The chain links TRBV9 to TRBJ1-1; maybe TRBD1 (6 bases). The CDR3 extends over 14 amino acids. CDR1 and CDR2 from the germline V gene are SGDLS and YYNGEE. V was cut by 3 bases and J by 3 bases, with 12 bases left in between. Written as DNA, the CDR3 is TGTGCCAGCAGCGCGGACAGACCGGACACTGAAGCTTTCTTT. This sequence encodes CASSADRPDTEAFF.

CDR3 sequence reads: CASSPRGAYGYTF. The CDR3 DNA reads TGTGCCAGCAGCCCCCGGGGGGCCTATGGCTACACCTTC. The V call is TRBV6-6, the J call TRBJ1-2; a weak D match, TRBD1 (6 bases). Germline V CDR1 and CDR2: MNHNY, SVGAGI (reference sequence). The CDR3 has 13 amino acids. V lost 6 bases and J lost 4, with 12 bases in between.

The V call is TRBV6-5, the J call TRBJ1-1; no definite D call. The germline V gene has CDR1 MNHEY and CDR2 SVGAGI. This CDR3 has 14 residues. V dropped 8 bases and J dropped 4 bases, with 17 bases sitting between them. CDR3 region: CASEAPPRGTEAFF. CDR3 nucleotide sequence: TGTGCCAGCGAGGCCCCTCCGCGAGGCACTGAAGCTTTCTTT.

CDR3 sequence reads: CASTPSRGPSYEQYF. As DNA, the CDR3 is TGTGCCAGCACCCCCTCGCGGGGGCCTTCCTACGAGCAGTACTTC. The chain is built from TRBV6-1 and TRBJ2-7; the D gene is possibly TRBD2 (7 bases). Trimming stripped 7 bases from V and 1 base from J, with 17 bases between. The CDR3 contains 15 residues. In germline, CDR1 is MNHNS, CDR2 SASEGT.

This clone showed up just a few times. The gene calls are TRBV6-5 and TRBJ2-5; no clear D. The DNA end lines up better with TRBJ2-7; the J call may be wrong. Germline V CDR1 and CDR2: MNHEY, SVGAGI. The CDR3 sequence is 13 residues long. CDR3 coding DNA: TGTGCCAGCAGTCCAATAGGTCAGCGCGAGCAGTACTTC. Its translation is CASSPIGQREQYF.

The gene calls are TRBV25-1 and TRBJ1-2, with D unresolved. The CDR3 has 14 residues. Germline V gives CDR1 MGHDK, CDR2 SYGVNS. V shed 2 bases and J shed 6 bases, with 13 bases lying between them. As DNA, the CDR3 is TGTGCCAGCAGTGAACGCCACATCCGGGATGGCTACACCTTC. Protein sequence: CASSERHIRDGYTF.

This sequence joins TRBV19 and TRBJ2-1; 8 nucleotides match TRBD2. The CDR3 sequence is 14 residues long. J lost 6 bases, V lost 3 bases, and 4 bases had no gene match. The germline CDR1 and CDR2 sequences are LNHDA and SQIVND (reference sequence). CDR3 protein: CASSIGGGINEQFF. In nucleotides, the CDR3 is TGTGCCAGTAGTATCGGGGGGGGCATCAATGAGCAGTTCTTC.

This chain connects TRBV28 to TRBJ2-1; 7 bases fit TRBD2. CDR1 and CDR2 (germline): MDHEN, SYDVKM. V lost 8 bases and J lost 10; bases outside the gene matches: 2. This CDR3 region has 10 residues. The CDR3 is CASRSGEQFF. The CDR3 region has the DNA TGTGCCAGCCGTAGCGGGGAGCAGTTCTTC. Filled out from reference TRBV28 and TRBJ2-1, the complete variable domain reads DVKVTQSSRYLVKRTGEKVFLECVQDMDHENMFWYRQDPGLGLRLIYFSYDVKMKEKGDIPEGYSVSREKKERFSLILESASTNQTSMYLCASRSGEQFFGPGTRLTVL.

The CDR3 is CASTRSGRGNTGELFF. CDR3 nucleotide sequence: TGTGCCAGCACCCGATCGGGCAGGGGAAACACCGGGGAGCTGTTTTTT. The chain recombines TRBV9 with TRBJ2-2; maybe TRBD1 (6 bases). Between the trimmed V and J ends, which lost 6 bases and 2 bases, there was a span of 17 bases. Germline V gene data show CDR1 as SGDLS and CDR2 as YYNGEE. CDR3 length: 16 residues.

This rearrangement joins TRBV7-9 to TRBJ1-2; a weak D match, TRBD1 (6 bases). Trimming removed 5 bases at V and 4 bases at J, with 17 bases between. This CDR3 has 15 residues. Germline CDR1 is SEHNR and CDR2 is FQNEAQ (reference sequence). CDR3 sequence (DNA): TGTGCCAGCAGCCCAGAATGGACAGCTCCCTATGGCTACACCTTC. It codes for CASSPEWTAPYGYTF.

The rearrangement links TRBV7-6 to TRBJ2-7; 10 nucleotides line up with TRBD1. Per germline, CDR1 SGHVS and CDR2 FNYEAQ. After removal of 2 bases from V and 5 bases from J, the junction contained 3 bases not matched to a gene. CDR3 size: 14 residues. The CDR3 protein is CASSLRDRGHEQYF. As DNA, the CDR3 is TGTGCCAGCAGCTTACGGGACAGGGGCCACGAGCAGTACTTC.

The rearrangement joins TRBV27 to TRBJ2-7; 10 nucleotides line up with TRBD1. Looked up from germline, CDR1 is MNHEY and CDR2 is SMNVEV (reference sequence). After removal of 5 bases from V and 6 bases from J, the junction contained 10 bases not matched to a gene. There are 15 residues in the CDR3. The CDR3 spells CASSMRTGGRGEQYF. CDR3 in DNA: TGTGCCAGCAGTATGAGGACAGGGGGAAGGGGCGAGCAGTACTTC.

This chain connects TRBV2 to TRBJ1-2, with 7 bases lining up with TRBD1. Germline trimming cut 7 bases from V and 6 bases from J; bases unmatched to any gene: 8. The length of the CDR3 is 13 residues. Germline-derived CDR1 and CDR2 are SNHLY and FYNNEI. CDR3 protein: CASKPDRVNGYTF. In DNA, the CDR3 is TGTGCCAGCAAACCTGACAGGGTAAATGGCTACACCTTC.

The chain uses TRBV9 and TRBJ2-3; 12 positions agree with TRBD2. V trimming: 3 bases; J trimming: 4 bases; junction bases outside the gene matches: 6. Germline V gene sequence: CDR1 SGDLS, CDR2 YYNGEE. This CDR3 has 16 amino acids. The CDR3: CASSGPSGGAADTQYF. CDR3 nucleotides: TGTGCCAGCAGCGGCCCTAGCGGGGGGGCGGCAGATACGCAGTATTTT.

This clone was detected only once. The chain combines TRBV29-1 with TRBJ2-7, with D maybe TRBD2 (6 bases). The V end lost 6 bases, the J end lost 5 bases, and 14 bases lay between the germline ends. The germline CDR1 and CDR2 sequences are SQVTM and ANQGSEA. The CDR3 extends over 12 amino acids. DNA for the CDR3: TGCAGCGTCAACTCGGGAGCAAACGAGCAGTACTTC. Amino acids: CSVNSGANEQYF.

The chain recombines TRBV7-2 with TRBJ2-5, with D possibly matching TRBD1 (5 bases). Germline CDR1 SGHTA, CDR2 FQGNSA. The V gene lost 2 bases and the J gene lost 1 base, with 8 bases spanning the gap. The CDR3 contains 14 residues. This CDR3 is CASSLYQGQETQYF. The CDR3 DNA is TGTGCCAGCAGCTTATATCAGGGCCAAGAGACCCAGTACTTC. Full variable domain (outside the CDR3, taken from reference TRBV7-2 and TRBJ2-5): GAGVSQSPSNKVTEKGKDVELRCDPISGHTALYWYRQSLGQGLEFLIYFQGNSAPDKSGLPSDRFSAERTGGSVSTLTIQRTQQEDSAVYLCASSLYQGQETQYFGPGTRLLVL.

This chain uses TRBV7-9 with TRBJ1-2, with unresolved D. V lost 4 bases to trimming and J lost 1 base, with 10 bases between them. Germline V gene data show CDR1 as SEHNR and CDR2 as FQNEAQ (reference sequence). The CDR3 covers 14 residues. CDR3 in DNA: TGTGCCAGCAGCTCCCAGATTAATAACTATGGCTACACCTTC. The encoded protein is CASSSQINNYGYTF.

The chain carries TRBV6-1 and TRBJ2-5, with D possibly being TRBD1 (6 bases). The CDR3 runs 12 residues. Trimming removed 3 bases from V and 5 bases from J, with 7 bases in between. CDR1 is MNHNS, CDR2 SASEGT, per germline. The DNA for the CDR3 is TGTGCCAGCAGTGAGCAGGGGGAGACCCAGTACTTC. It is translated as CASSEQGETQYF.

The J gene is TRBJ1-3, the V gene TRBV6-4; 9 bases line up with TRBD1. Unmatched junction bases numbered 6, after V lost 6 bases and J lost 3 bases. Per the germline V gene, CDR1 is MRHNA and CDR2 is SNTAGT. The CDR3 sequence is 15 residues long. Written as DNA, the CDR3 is TGTGCCAGCAGAGGGACAGGGCTGGGTGGAAACACCATATATTTT. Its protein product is CASRGTGLGGNTIYF.

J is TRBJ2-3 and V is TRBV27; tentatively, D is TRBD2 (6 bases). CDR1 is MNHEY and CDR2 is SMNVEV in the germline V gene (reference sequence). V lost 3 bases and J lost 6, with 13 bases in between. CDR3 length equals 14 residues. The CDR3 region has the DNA TGTGCCAGCAGTTTTGTCGGGGGTGGGGATACGCAGTATTTT. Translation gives CASSFVGGGDTQYF.